This T cell receptor (beta chain) was sequenced during a study of OX40 agonist ivuxolimab in advanced cancers. In the study overall: Patients received the agonistic anti-OX40 (CD134) antibody ivuxolimab. Participants averaged approximately 61 years of age (range about 23 to 80) and were 82.7% male. Whole-study findings and limits: In CD8+ T cells, expanded clones were on average more numerous than in CD4+.

Germline V gives CDR1 MGHRA, CDR2 YSYEKL. Trimming cost V 0 bases and J 0 bases, with 15 bases left between them. The length of the CDR3 is 19 residues. Measured with immunoSEQ multiplex PCR; TCRdb has only the in-frame clones, and not every one. The sample includes about 26,000 clones, around 80% of them seen just once. About this clone itself: Its cognate antigen is unknown.

Sample: CD4+ or CD8+ T cells sorted from blood, taken in a trial of the OX40 agonist ivuxolimab. This chain uses TRBV4-1 with TRBJ1-6; D is undetermined. This receptor was identified in an adult with an advanced solid tumor such as melanoma, head and neck, liver or kidney cancer. The CDR3 DNA sequence: TGCGCCAGCAGCCAAGATCCGGACGGGCCTTACTCCTATAATTCACCCCTCCACTTT. The encoded protein is CASSQDPDGPYSYNSPLHF.